Given below is one T cell receptor (beta chain) in context. Its antigen is undetermined. The junction departs from germline at one end; a sequencing error may be responsible. This CDR3 has 18 amino acids. CDR1 and CDR2 (germline): MNHNS, SASEGT. The tissue used was unsorted bulk material of roughly 17-34 mg. RNA and DNA were co-extracted from it with the AllPrep DNA/RNA mini kit. Those patients suffered from chronic HBV infection and were treatment-naive. Sampling of each tumor involved five separate regions. This sample was included in a study of tumor-infiltrating lymphocytes in primary liver carcinoma. About the research overall: Tumors were stage T1-T3 N0M0, about 4 to 10 cm across.

Points from the study as a whole: It was observed that only about 7.5-25% of the top clones appeared in every one of the five tumor regions.

TCR beta cDNA was prepared out of approximately 500 ng total RNA by means of a constant-region primer. For TCR beta, libraries were produced by three nested multiplex PCR rounds using slightly modified ARM-PCR. The two initial PCR rounds, approximately 10 cycles each, used TRBV1-TRBV30 forward and C-beta reverse primers. TCRdb processed the multiplex PCR reads anew with MiXCR; each CDR3 protein has one entry. The sample holds about 23,000 distinct CDR3 sequences; 77% are singletons and the top ten take more than 30%. V and J are TRBV6-1 and TRBJ1-2; D not certain. Sequencing input: liver tumor tissue from sampling region 5. Subset here: tumor region T5, tumor centre. This clonotype originated in a woman younger than 45 with primary liver carcinoma and hepatitis B virus infection. The CDR3 region is CASSERLLVLRSNYGDTF. As DNA, the CDR3 is TGTGCCAGCAGTGAACGGCTCCTGGTCCTTCGATCTAACTATGGCGACACCTTC.